This T cell receptor beta chain comes out of a study of blood T cell repertoires in COVID-19 (dated by TCRdb to about 2020). Study-wide context: Recovered participants in ImmuneRACE Cohort 3 were defined by two consecutive negative NP/OP PCR tests, clearance by a healthcare professional, or resolution of symptoms. The repertoires were released in a freely available public database meant as a resource for research on the immune response to SARS-CoV-2. The dataset comprised deeply sampled blood TCRbeta repertoires from subjects exposed to, actively infected with, or recovered from COVID-19. The prospective study material was composed of cDNA or gDNA derived from T cells, B-cell-depleted T cells, or PBMCs. A de-identified subject ID, COVID-19 status, age in years and sex were almost always included in the sample metadata. The samples were drawn from two sources: the first 160 participants of the ongoing ImmuneRACE study, and 950 to 1,500 subjects contributed by 6 global collaborators. Where available, HLA class I and class II types were taken from metadata supplied by the sample provider and were not determined by assay-based typing. Samples covering the acute and convalescent phases of COVID-19 were provided by collaborators in the United States, Italy and Spain. Points the paper makes about the study in general: The amount of clinical and demographic metadata varied by source and participant and was provided uncurated.

Details on this clone: Its antigen remains unidentified. The input lacks base qualities; no much larger clone sits a single base away.

The immunoSEQ Assay, a bias-controlled multiplex PCR, was used to amplify TCRbeta CDR3 regions from genomic DNA. The study's processing was this. Nucleated cell counts per sample were estimated from amplification of reference gene primers within the assay. To quantify the absolute abundance of each unique TCRbeta CDR3 rearrangement, sequence reads were collapsed and filtered. Productive Simpson clonality was computed per sample as the square root of Simpson's diversity index over productive rearrangements. TCRdb provides this immuneACCESS table in a form limited to in-frame rearrangements. Some clones are lacking; in checked studies, under half of them reflect an unresolved V gene, and why the rest are absent is not known. V, J and clone size were drawn from that table, and D and trimming were deduced from the DNA. The sample profile shows approximately 150,000 clones; less than 80% of them were found once. In total, the top ten clones hold around a fifth of the sample.

Participants in the prospective study were aged roughly 18 to 89 years, lived in 24 United States geographic areas, and enrolled through a virtual design. Cohort assignment in the prospective study relied on participant-reported clinical history from a screening survey and a study questionnaire. Each participant in the prospective study had whole blood, serum and a nasopharyngeal or oropharyngeal swab collected by mobile phlebotomists. Prospective study participants could optionally give additional blood draws and questionnaires over an approximately 2-month period. Before DNA extraction, prospective study blood samples were shipped either frozen or at room temperature. CDR1 and CDR2 are drawn from the germline V gene: SGHTA, FQGTGA. The CDR3 measures 16 amino acids from cysteine to phenylalanine. Just the 48-base CDR3 DNA is kept, in frame starting at base 1. Relative to germline, V is missing 5 bases and J is missing 7 bases, with 14 bases of the junction outside any gene match.

This sequence originates from a woman aged 70-85 years in a cohort exposed to, infected with or recovered from COVID-19 (not recorded which). Sequencing was performed on PBMCs or T cells enriched from blood (not recorded which). Recombination joined TRBV7-3 with TRBJ2-1; TRBD2 agrees with 7 junctional bases. The CDR3 corresponds to CASSRSLADTKNEQFF. The DNA reads as follows: TGTGCCAGCAGCCGATCTCTAGCGGATACGAAAAATGAGCAGTTCTTC.